The 7 T cell receptor beta chains in this list originate from one sample, sequenced in a study of blood T cell repertoires in COVID-19. TCRdb keeps only in-frame clones here, not all; method: immunoSEQ multiplex PCR. The sample consists of some 450,000 clones, roughly 90% of them appearing once. Material for sequencing was peripheral blood. These receptors were taken from a man younger than 35 with COVID-19, enrolled during active disease.

The chain links TRBV4-1 to TRBJ1-3; D remains unclear. Deletions cut 3 bases from V and 2 bases from J, with 11 bases between. The CDR3 totals 15 residues. The germline V gene encodes CDR1 MGHRA and CDR2 YSYEKL. As DNA, the CDR3 is TGCGCCAGCAGCCACCCCGGGGAAACTGGAAACACCATATATTTT. This translates into CASSHPGETGNTIYF.

This rearrangement joins TRBV5-1 to TRBJ2-5; tentative D call: TRBD1 (6 bases). Trimming took off 5 bases at V and 4 bases at J, with 15 bases between the two ends. The CDR3 extends over 14 amino acids. Germline values: CDR1 SGHRS, CDR2 YFSETQ. The chain's CDR3 is CASRYQGIGETQYF. DNA of the CDR3: TGCGCCAGCAGATACCAGGGGATAGGAGAGACCCAGTACTTC. Together with reference TRBV5-1 and TRBJ2-5, the CDR3 gives the full variable domain: KAGVTQTPRYLIKTRGQQVTLSCSPISGHRSVSWYQQTPGQGLQFLFEYFSETQRNKGNFPGRFSGRQFSNSRSEMNVSTLELGDSALYLCASRYQGIGETQYFGPGTRLLVL.

The rearrangement uses TRBV7-9 and TRBJ2-1; maybe TRBD1 (5 bases). Germline loops: CDR1 SEHNR, CDR2 FQNEAQ (reference sequence). V lost 1 base to trimming and J lost 0 bases, with 16 bases between them. The length of the CDR3 is 18 residues. CDR3 amino acids: CASSLGYRGKSSYNEQFF. In DNA form, the CDR3 reads TGTGCCAGCAGCTTAGGATATAGGGGTAAGAGCTCCTACAATGAGCAGTTCTTC.

The chain employs TRBV12-5 and TRBJ2-2, with TRBD2 matching over 7 bases. CDR1 and CDR2 from the germline V gene are LGHNT and FRNRAP. The CDR3 is made up of 17 amino acids. With 0 bases clipped from V and 0 bases from J, the junction kept 4 bases outside the gene matches. CDR3 residues: CASGLVFSGSNTGELFF. For the CDR3, the DNA is TGTGCTAGTGGTTTGGTCTTTAGCGGGTCGAACACCGGGGAGCTGTTTTTT. Full variable domain (rest looked up from reference TRBV12-5 and TRBJ2-2): DARVTQTPRHKVTEMGQEVTMRCQPILGHNTVFWYRQTMMQGLELLAYFRNRAPLDDSGMPKDRFSAEMPDATLATLKIQPSEPRDSAVYFCASGLVFSGSNTGELFFGEGSRLTVL.

The V and J genes are TRBV18 and TRBJ2-6, with D possibly TRBD1 on 6 matching bases. The CDR3 is 16 amino acids. Germline-derived CDR1 and CDR2 are KGHSH and LQKENI. V was clipped by 5 bases and J by 3 bases, with 14 bases between them. CDR3: CASSINTGIGANVLTF. The CDR3 DNA is TGTGCCAGCTCAATAAACACAGGGATTGGGGCCAACGTCCTGACTTTC.

This clone appeared a single time. The rearrangement joins TRBV3-1 (or the pseudogene TRBV3-2) to TRBJ1-2; TRBD1 might be the D (6 bases). Germline CDR1 is LGHDT and CDR2 is YNNKEL (reference sequence). The length of the CDR3 is 15 residues. The germline V and J ends were trimmed by 2 bases and 0 bases, with 10 bases remaining between them. The CDR3 DNA sequence: TGTGCCAGCAGCCAAACAGGGTACGCTAACTATGGCTACACCTTC. Amino acid sequence: CASSQTGYANYGYTF.

CDR3 sequence: CASRDNYSNQPQHF. Here the CDR3 DNA reads TGTGCCAGCAGGGACAACTATAGCAATCAGCCCCAGCATTTT. The chain employs TRBV2 and TRBJ1-5; possible D gene TRBD1, 5 bases. CDR3 size: 14 residues. Looked up from germline, CDR1 is SNHLY and CDR2 is FYNNEI. The germline V and J ends were trimmed by 6 bases and 0 bases, with 9 bases remaining between them.